The text below deals with one TCR beta chain. The data originate from a study of CD8 T cells in Susac syndrome. TCR beta sequences were obtained from blood CD8+ and CD4+ T cells. The multiple sclerosis control cohort comprised treatment-naive individuals presenting with stable or active relapsing-remitting disease. The CD8+ and CD4+ T cells were negatively isolated, with the TEMRA cells enriched by FACS. The V end lost 6 bases, the J end lost 3 bases, and 5 bases lay between the germline ends. CDR1 is ENHRY and CDR2 is SYGVKD in the germline V gene. The CDR3 has 12 amino acids. An input of roughly 0.45 to 1 ug of RNA was subjected to reverse transcription using random hexamers. Coverage of TCR beta CDR3 amplification by immunoSEQ multiplex PCR extended to 54 Vbeta and 13 Jbeta. TCRdb fed the immunoSEQ multiplex PCR reads into MiXCR, producing one record per CDR3 protein. Counted here are about 130,000 distinct CDR3 sequences, more than 85% occurring once; the ten biggest clones make up 0.25% to 0.35%.

The rearrangement links TRBV10-3 to TRBJ2-2; the D is unclear. This TCR was recovered from a human donor with multiple sclerosis. Sequencing used CD8+ T cells from PBMCs. The CDR3 reads CAIRWDTGELFF. DNA for the CDR3: TGTGCCATCAGATGGGACACCGGGGAGCTGTTTTTT.